This T cell receptor (beta chain) was obtained from a study of blood T cell repertoires in COVID-19. Recruited during active infection, patients (from Seattle) were subsequently followed longitudinally. This clone showed up just once. Under the authors' procedure: Estimated nucleated cell counts came from reference gene primer amplification. Produced via immunoSEQ multiplex PCR; TCRdb's table is partial and in-frame only. V, J and clone size derive from that table, while D and trimming were established from the DNA sequence. The sample consists of more than 200,000 clones, 70% to 90% of them appearing once. The ends lost 3 bases at V and 0 bases at J; junction bases unmatched: 3. This CDR3 comprises 14 residues. The germline V gene has CDR1 GTSNPN and CDR2 SVGIG (reference sequence).

This sequence originates from a woman in her thirties with COVID-19, enrolled during active disease. The chain recombines TRBV30 with TRBJ1-2; 8 bases map to TRBD1. Source material: peripheral blood. For the CDR3, the DNA is TGTGCCTGGAGCCGGGACAGGACTAACTATGGCTACACCTTC. Its translation: CAWSRDRTNYGYTF.